This T cell receptor (beta chain) comes out of a study of patients and donors after allogeneic stem cell transplantation (dated by TCRdb to about 2020). About this clonotype: Its antigen is still unknown. Per-base qualities were not stored, and no clone one base away is much larger.

The method behind the library was RT-PCR. TCRdb shows the sequencer as NextSeq 550. The public sequencing data were trimmed at Q25 with fastp and processed into clonotypes with MiXCR by TCRdb, which kept only in-frame beta chains. Records with the same CDR3 protein are collapsed into one entry carrying the most frequent genes and DNA. Here the sample has about 2,200 distinct CDR3 sequences; about 30% occur a single time. Together, the top ten hold around 17% of the sample. The germline ends are 11 bases apart after V is trimmed by 2 bases and J by 9 bases. Inclusive of the bounding cysteine and phenylalanine, the CDR3 is 13 residues long. The DNA shown is the 39-base CDR3, in frame from base 1.

Sequencing used blood, either unsorted or a sorted T cell fraction (not recorded which). The chain uses TRBV12-3 or TRBV12-4 and TRBJ2-1; the D call could be TRBD1 or TRBD2, with each sharing 6 bases. The sequence came from a human donor who was either an allogeneic HSCT recipient or a stem cell or donor lymphocyte infusion donor (not recorded which). It is not recorded whose cells these are; they may come from a transplant donor. The CDR3 reads as follows: CASSLMGGGEQFF. The nucleotide sequence reads as follows: TGTGCCAGCAGTTTAATGGGGGGCGGTGAGCAGTTCTTC.